The rows below give T cell receptor beta chains drawn from one sample of a study of Graves' ophthalmopathy and Graves' hyperthyroidism. TCRdb redid the calling of the multiplex PCR reads with MiXCR, one entry per CDR3 protein. The data show hundreds of thousands of distinct CDR3 sequences, approximately 39% seen once. Specimen: peripheral blood. The receptors were sampled from an adult man with Graves' ophthalmopathy. CDR3s include the opening cysteine and the closing phenylalanine or tryptophan. A D gene is named only where the DNA matches it firmly. Size is stated for part of the rows, as once, few or many counts, or as a class when the clone is expanded.

V gene	J gene	clone size	D gene	CDR3 DNA	CDR3 protein
TRBV24-1	TRBJ1-5	many	NA	TGTGCCACCAGTGACTCCGATACGTATCAGCCCCAGCATTTT	CATSDSDTYQPQHF
TRBV25-1	TRBJ2-3	few	NA	TGTGCCAGCAGCCCTTGGGCAGGGACCTCCGAGGCAGATACGCAGTATTTT	CASSPWAGTSEADTQYF
TRBV5-1	TRBJ2-6	NA	NA	TGCGCCAGCAGCTTGGGAGTTTTTTGGGGAAGCTCTGGGGCCAACGTCCTGACTTTC	CASSLGVFWGSSGANVLTF
TRBV7-6	TRBJ2-7	NA	NA	TGTGCCAGCAGCCCCCGGCCCGTTTCTGGCGTTGGCGAGCAGTACTTC	CASSPRPVSGVGEQYF
TRBV10-3	TRBJ1-5	many	NA	TGTGCCATCAGTGAGAACAGTTTAAGTCAGCCCCAGCATTTT	CAISENSLSQPQHF
TRBV10-3	TRBJ1-1	NA	TRBD1	TGTGCCAGCAGGGGGGGGACGGCTGAAGCTTTCTTT	CASRGGTAEAFF
TRBV10-3	TRBJ2-2	few	TRBD2	TGTGCCATCAGTGCTCAGGTAGCGGGGGGGCCATCAAACACCGGGGAGCTGTTTTTT	CAISAQVAGGPSNTGELFF
TRBV6-6	TRBJ1-6	NA	TRBD1	TGTGCCAGCAGTTTAACGGACAGGGGGACTAATTCACCCCTCCACTTT	CASSLTDRGTNSPLHF
TRBV2	TRBJ2-7	once	TRBD1	TGTGCCAGCCCCGGGTGGGACAGGGCCAACGAGCAGTACTTC	CASPGWDRANEQYF
TRBV7-2	TRBJ1-6	many	TRBD1	TGTGCCAGCAGCGCGGAAGGGACAGTACCGTTCGCCCTCCACTTT	CASSAEGTVPFALHF
TRBV12-3/TRBV12-4	TRBJ1-2	NA	TRBD1	TGTGCCAGCAGTTATGCGACAGGGAGTCACTATGGCTACACCTTC	CASSYATGSHYGYTF
TRBV27	TRBJ2-7	NA	NA	TGTGCCAGCAGTTCCGGGACTCAGGGCTACGAGCAGTACTTC	CASSSGTQGYEQYF
TRBV5-8	TRBJ2-7	NA	NA	TGTGCCAGCAGCTTGGCCAGGGTTTTCGACGAGCAGTACTTC	CASSLARVFDEQYF
TRBV12-3/TRBV12-4	TRBJ1-3	NA	NA	TGTGCCAGCAGTTTAGCGATACGGACGGTCTCTGGAAACACCATATATTTT	CASSLAIRTVSGNTIYF
TRBV11-2	TRBJ2-3	few	NA	TGTGCCAGCAGCATGACTAGCACAGATACGCAGTATTTT	CASSMTSTDTQYF
TRBV7-3	TRBJ2-7	NA	TRBD1	TGTGCCAGCAGCTTATCCCGGACAGGGGAACGTTCCTACGAGCAGTACTTC	CASSLSRTGERSYEQYF